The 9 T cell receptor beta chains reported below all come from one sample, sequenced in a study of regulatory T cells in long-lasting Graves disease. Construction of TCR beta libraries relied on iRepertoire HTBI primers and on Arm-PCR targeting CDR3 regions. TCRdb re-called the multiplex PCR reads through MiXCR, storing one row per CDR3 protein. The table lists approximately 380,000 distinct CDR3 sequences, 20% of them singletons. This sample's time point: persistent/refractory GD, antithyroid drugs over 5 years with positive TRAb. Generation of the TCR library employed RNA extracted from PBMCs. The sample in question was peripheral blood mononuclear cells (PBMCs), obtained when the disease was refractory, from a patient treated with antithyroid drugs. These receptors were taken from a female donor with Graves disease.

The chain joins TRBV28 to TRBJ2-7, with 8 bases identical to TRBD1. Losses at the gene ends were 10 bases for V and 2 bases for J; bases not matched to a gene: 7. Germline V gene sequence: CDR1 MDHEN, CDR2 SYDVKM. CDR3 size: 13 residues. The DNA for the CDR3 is TGTGCCACCGCCGGACAGGGCCCCTACGAGCAGTACTTC. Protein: CATAGQGPYEQYF.

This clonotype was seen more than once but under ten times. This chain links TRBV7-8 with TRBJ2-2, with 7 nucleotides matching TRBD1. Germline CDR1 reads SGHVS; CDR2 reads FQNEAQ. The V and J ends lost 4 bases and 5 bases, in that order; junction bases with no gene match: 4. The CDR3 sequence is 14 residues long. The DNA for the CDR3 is TGTGCCAGCAGCTCGGGACAGCATACCGGGGAGCTGTTTTTT. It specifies CASSSGQHTGELFF.

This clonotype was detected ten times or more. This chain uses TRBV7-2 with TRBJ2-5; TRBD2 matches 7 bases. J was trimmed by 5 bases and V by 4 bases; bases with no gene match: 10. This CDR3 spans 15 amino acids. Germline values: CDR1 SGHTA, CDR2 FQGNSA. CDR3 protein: CASSSEAGAWETQYF. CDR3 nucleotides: TGTGCCAGCAGCTCAGAGGCGGGAGCATGGGAGACCCAGTACTTC. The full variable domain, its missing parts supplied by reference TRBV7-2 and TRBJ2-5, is GAGVSQSPSNKVTEKGKDVELRCDPISGHTALYWYRQSLGQGLEFLIYFQGNSAPDKSGLPSDRFSAERTGGSVSTLTIQRTQQEDSAVYLCASSSEAGAWETQYFGPGTRLLVL.

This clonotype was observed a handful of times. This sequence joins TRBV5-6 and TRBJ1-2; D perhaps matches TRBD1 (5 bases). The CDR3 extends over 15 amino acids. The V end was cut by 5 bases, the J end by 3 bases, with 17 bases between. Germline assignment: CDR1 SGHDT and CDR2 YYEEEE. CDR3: CASRFFGREDYGYTF. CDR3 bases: TGTGCCAGCAGATTTTTTGGCAGGGAAGACTATGGCTACACCTTC.

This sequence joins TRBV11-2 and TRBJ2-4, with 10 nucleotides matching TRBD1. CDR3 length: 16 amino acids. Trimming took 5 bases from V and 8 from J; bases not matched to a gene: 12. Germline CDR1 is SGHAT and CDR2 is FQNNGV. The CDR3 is CASSPTPRDRGDIQYF. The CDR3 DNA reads TGTGCCAGCAGCCCGACCCCCCGGGACAGGGGAGACATTCAGTACTTC.

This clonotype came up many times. DNA of the CDR3: TGTGCCAGCAGACGGGGGGTCACCTACGAGCAGTACTTC. Translated, it gives CASRRGVTYEQYF. The chain recombines TRBV12-3 or TRBV12-4 with TRBJ2-7; TRBD2 aligns across 7 bases. With 6 bases clipped from V and 2 bases from J, the junction kept 4 bases outside the gene matches. The length of the CDR3 is 13 residues.

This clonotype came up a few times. CDR3 nucleotide sequence: TGTGCCAGCAGCTTAGTGGGGGGACGGAGTGAAAAACTGTTTTTT. This translates into CASSLVGGRSEKLFF. The gene calls are TRBV7-2 and TRBJ1-4; maybe TRBD1 (5 bases). CDR3 length equals 15 residues. The germline gives CDR1 SGHTA, CDR2 FQGNSA. Trimming removed 1 base from V and 7 bases from J, with 13 bases in between.

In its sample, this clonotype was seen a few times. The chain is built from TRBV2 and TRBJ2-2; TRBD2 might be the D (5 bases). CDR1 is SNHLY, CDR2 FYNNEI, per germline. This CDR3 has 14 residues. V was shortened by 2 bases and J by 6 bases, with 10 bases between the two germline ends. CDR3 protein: CASSERIASGELFF. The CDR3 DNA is TGTGCCAGCAGTGAAAGGATAGCGTCCGGGGAGCTGTTTTTT.

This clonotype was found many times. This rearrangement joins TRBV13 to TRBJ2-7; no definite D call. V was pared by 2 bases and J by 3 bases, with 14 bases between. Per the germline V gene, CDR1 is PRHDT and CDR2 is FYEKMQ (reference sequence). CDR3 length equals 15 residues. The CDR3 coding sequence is TGTGCCAGCAGCTTACGGGCGCTGAAGTACTACGAGCAGTACTTC. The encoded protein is CASSLRALKYYEQYF.